The present entry profiles one T cell receptor beta chain with its context. The antigen remains unidentified. The entry originates in a study of naive and memory T cell subsets. V was trimmed by 5 bases and J by 1 base, leaving 9 bases between them. Germline V gene sequence: CDR1 SQVTM, CDR2 ANQGSEA. This CDR3 has 13 residues. Whole-study results and caveats: Over 85% of naive TCR sequences appeared only once after error correction, unlike memory subsets. Especially in CD8 cells, naive repertoires contained a few larger clonotypes, possibly CD45RA-re-expressing memory cells. Naive and memory subsets had different power law exponents for TCR abundance. In CD4 and CD8 cells, diversity dropped from naive through EMRA.

Overnight CMV lysate stimulation of fresh PBMCs defined donor CMV status by CD4+ IFNgamma. Two oligonucleotides, mixed equimolar, formed the beta constant-region primer covering TRBC1 and TRBC2. Four rounds of PCR amplified the ligated cDNA using nested alpha and beta constant-region primers plus SP2. TCRdb re-called the UMI-ligation and nested PCR reads with MiXCR, one entry per CDR3 protein. The sample lists over 90,000 distinct CDR3 sequences, 11% seen once, with approximately 0.14% in the top ten. The clonotype was recovered from a human donor in good health. The chain has TRBV29-1 and TRBJ2-1; no clear D gene. Material: naive CD4+ T cells from blood. The CDR3 spells CSVKASSYNEQFF. CDR3 nucleotide sequence: TGCAGCGTTAAGGCTAGTTCCTACAATGAGCAGTTCTTC.